This T cell receptor (beta chain) is drawn from a study of spatial heterogeneity in lung cancer. Study summary: Beta-chain sequences consistently outnumbered alpha-chain sequences in detection.

TCRdb re-derived calls from the 5' RACE reads in MiXCR, one entry per CDR3 protein. The sample contains roughly 16,000 distinct CDR3 sequences, about a fifth of which appear only once. As for time point: sample taken at primary tumor resection. Frozen PBMC, nontumor lung or tumor provided whole RNA, which was sequenced unsorted. The donors comprised some 72 untreated early-stage non-small cell lung cancer patients. This clonotype was counted ten times or more. Germline V gives CDR1 SEHNR, CDR2 FQNEAQ (reference sequence). V was cut by 5 bases and J by 5 bases, with 22 bases left in between. This CDR3 has 16 residues.

The chain carries TRBV7-9 and TRBJ2-7; TRBD1 or TRBD2 may be the D gene (6 bases each). This TCR derives from a female donor with early-stage non-small cell lung cancer. This material consisted of PBMCs, taken at surgery. In DNA, the CDR3 is TGTGCCAGCAGCGCTCCACCAGGACAGCCGGGGGACGAGCAGTACTTC. Amino acid sequence: CASSAPPGQPGDEQYF.